This TCR beta chain was observed in a study of blood T cell repertoires in COVID-19. The wider study: COVID-19 samples, acute and convalescent, were from the United States, Italy and Spain. T cells, B-cell-depleted T cells, or PBMCs provided the cDNA or gDNA that served as material.

Source study methods: Counts of nucleated cells, estimated from reference gene primer amplification, were obtained. The assay was immunoSEQ multiplex PCR, and TCRdb's table has in-frame clones only and misses some. V, J and clone size were drawn from that table, and D and trimming were deduced from the DNA. This sample has 110,000 or so clones; approximately 81% occur once, and the top ten carry 1.5% to 1.7%. The ends were cut back, 6 bases at V and 3 bases at J, with 9 bases in the middle. The CDR3 spans 12 residues. The germline V gene encodes CDR1 SGDLS and CDR2 YYNGEE. The origin of this receptor is a man between 50 and 59 years old with acute or convalescent COVID-19. The chain recombines TRBV9 with TRBJ1-2; D might be TRBD1 (5 bases). The material sequenced was peripheral blood. CDR3 sequence reads: CASTGGDYGYTF. The CDR3 nucleotides read TGTGCCAGCACCGGGGGGGACTATGGCTACACCTTC.